A single sample is the source of the 30 T cell receptor beta chains below, sequenced in a study of CD8+ T cells in alopecia areata (dated by TCRdb to the late 2010s). Libraries were constructed by the immunoSEQ multiplex PCR assay. RNA was extracted from all samples and reverse transcribed into cDNA, which served as template for TCR sequencing. TCRdb carries this immuneACCESS record with in-frame sequences only. Its versions omit some clonotypes, under half of them owing to an unresolved V gene in the studies checked, with the rest unexplained. The sample table shows 170,000 or so clones, and around three fifths are seen once. The ten biggest clones cover about 0.94% of the sample. The sample's time point label, decoded: around 4 weeks on oral tofacitinib. The treatment or condition label on this specimen signifies: oral pan-JAK inhibitor, 5-10 mg twice daily. The sequencing here drew on CD4+ T cells sorted from blood, taken at week 4, from a patient treated with tofacitinib. These receptors all come from a human donor with alopecia areata.

J is TRBJ1-6 and V is TRBV19; no firm D call. The germline V gene has CDR1 LNHDA and CDR2 SQIVND (reference sequence). Trimming took off 3 bases at V and 2 bases at J, with 8 bases between the two ends. There are 15 residues in the CDR3. CDR3 coding DNA: TGTGCCAGTAGTATGGTGGGAACCTATAATTCACCCCTCCACTTT. This encodes CASSMVGTYNSPLHF.

The J gene is TRBJ2-3, the V gene TRBV29-1; weak D call: TRBD1 (5 bases). There are 14 residues in the CDR3. Germline V CDR1 and CDR2: SQVTM, ANQGSEA. The V end lost 4 bases, the J end lost 6 bases, and 17 bases lay between the germline ends. The CDR3 region has the DNA TGCAGCGTTGTACAGGATGTTTTGCCGGATACGCAGTATTTT. Translated, it gives CSVVQDVLPDTQYF.

This clone was observed a handful of times. This chain links TRBV5-1 with TRBJ1-6, with a possible D match to TRBD1 (5 bases). CDR1 and CDR2 from the germline V gene are SGHRS and YFSETQ. V dropped 3 bases and J dropped 9 bases, with 7 bases sitting between them. This CDR3 is built from 12 residues. As DNA, the CDR3 is TGCGCCAGCAGCTGGGACGTTTCACCCCTCCACTTT. This encodes CASSWDVSPLHF.

The chain uses TRBV6-6 and TRBJ2-7; D ambiguous. Trimming removed 4 bases at V and 6 bases at J, with 10 bases between. Germline V gene data show CDR1 as MNHNY and CDR2 as SVGAGI (reference sequence). This CDR3 has 12 amino acids. CDR3 loop: CASSSTLGEQYF. For the CDR3, the DNA is TGTGCCAGCAGTTCAACCCTCGGCGAGCAGTACTTC.

This rearrangement joins TRBV7-9 to TRBJ2-2; D is unclear. V lost 4 bases and J lost 6, with 3 bases in between. This CDR3 is 11 amino acids long. Germline V gene sequence: CDR1 SEHNR, CDR2 FQNEAQ (reference sequence). The CDR3 nucleotides are TGTGCCAGCAGCTCACCCGGGGAGCTGTTTTTT. Translation gives CASSSPGELFF.

This clone has more than one count but fewer than ten. The identical CDR3 is also encoded by other nucleotide sequences in the sample. The chain carries TRBV29-1 and TRBJ1-2; TRBD1 is a possible D gene (5 bases). Trimming left V 6 bases short and J 8 bases short, with 13 bases between. In germline, CDR1 is SQVTM, CDR2 ANQGSEA. The CDR3 runs 11 residues. CDR3 sequence: CSVGGTGGYTF. The CDR3 nucleotides are TGCAGCGTGGGGGGAACAGGAGGCTACACCTTC.

This chain uses TRBV4-1 with TRBJ2-1; 7 nucleotides line up with TRBD1. The CDR3 loop spans 13 amino acids. Germline CDR1 reads MGHRA; CDR2 reads YSYEKL. With 0 bases clipped from V and 15 bases from J, the junction kept 8 bases outside the gene matches. For the CDR3, the DNA is TGCGCCAGCAGCCAAGATAGTGACAGGGTTGCGTTCTTC. It is translated as CASSQDSDRVAFF.

V usage is TRBV30 and J usage is TRBJ1-1; 8 nucleotides align to TRBD1. V dropped 3 bases and J dropped 2; count of bases not matched to a gene: 8. CDR3 length: 15 residues. Per the germline V gene, CDR1 is GTSNPN and CDR2 is SVGIG (reference sequence). The CDR3 sequence is CAWSDNTGGNTEAFF. The DNA for the CDR3 is TGTGCCTGGAGCGATAATACAGGGGGAAACACTGAAGCTTTCTTT. Together with reference TRBV30 and TRBJ1-1, the CDR3 gives the full variable domain: SQTIHQWPATLVQPVGSPLSLECTVEGTSNPNLYWYRQAAGRGLQLLFYSVGIGQISSEVPQNLSASRPQDRQFILSSKKLLLSDSGFYLCAWSDNTGGNTEAFFGQGTRLTVV.

The chain combines TRBV29-1 with TRBJ2-5; maybe TRBD1 (7 bases). CDR3 size: 12 residues. Per the germline V gene, CDR1 is SQVTM and CDR2 is ANQGSEA. V dropped 6 bases and J dropped 4 bases, with 12 bases sitting between them. The CDR3 nucleotides are TGCAGCGTCGGGAGACAGGGAGAGACCCAGTACTTC. This sequence encodes CSVGRQGETQYF.

Only one count was recorded for this clone. This sequence joins TRBV29-1 and TRBJ2-5; D is unresolved. Between the trimmed V and J ends, which lost 5 bases and 2 bases, there was a span of 12 bases. The germline V gene has CDR1 SQVTM and CDR2 ANQGSEA. The CDR3 has 13 residues. The CDR3 sequence: CSVLRADQETQYF. As DNA, the CDR3 is TGCAGCGTTCTTAGGGCGGATCAAGAGACCCAGTACTTC.

The chain joins TRBV30 to TRBJ1-4; perhaps TRBD1 as D (5 bases). V was shortened by 3 bases and J by 7 bases, with 15 bases between the two germline ends. CDR1 and CDR2 from the germline V gene are GTSNPN and SVGIG (reference sequence). CDR3 length: 14 amino acids. This CDR3 is CAWRGPSGGEKLFF. DNA of the CDR3: TGTGCCTGGAGGGGGCCATCGGGTGGTGAAAAACTGTTTTTT.

The chain is built from TRBV5-6 and TRBJ1-2; D gene unclear. The V and J ends lost 1 base and 0 bases respectively, with 4 bases between them. The length of the CDR3 is 13 residues. Per the germline V gene, CDR1 is SGHDT and CDR2 is YYEEEE. The CDR3 reads CASSLLSNYGYTF. CDR3 DNA sequence: TGTGCCAGCAGCTTGTTGTCTAACTATGGCTACACCTTC.

The chain's CDR3 is CSVGTLTDHEQYF. CDR3 nucleotide sequence: TGCAGCGTTGGGACCTTGACAGACCACGAGCAGTACTTC. This chain connects TRBV29-1 to TRBJ2-7; tentative D call: TRBD1 (5 bases). CDR1 SQVTM and CDR2 ANQGSEA come from the germline V gene. This CDR3 is 13 amino acids long. V shed 4 bases and J shed 5 bases, with 15 bases lying between them.

The rearrangement joins TRBV18 to TRBJ2-7, with D possibly called TRBD1 or TRBD2 (6 bases each). The CDR3 sequence is 16 residues long. The V end lost 3 bases, the J end lost 6 bases, and 21 bases lay between the germline ends. Germline CDR1 and CDR2: KGHSH and LQKENI. CDR3 loop: CASSPQRVGGRGEQYF. The DNA for the CDR3 is TGTGCCAGCTCACCCCAAAGGGTTGGGGGGCGCGGCGAGCAGTACTTC.

The gene calls are TRBV4-3 and TRBJ1-4; D is undetermined. Trimming pared 0 bases from V and 14 bases from J, leaving 13 bases between. CDR1 is LGHNA, CDR2 YSLEER, per germline. The CDR3 spans 13 residues. The CDR3 protein is CASSQDRAEGLFF. CDR3 coding DNA: TGCGCCAGCAGCCAAGATAGGGCTGAGGGCCTGTTTTTT.

The gene calls are TRBV5-1 and TRBJ1-2; tentative D call: TRBD1 (6 bases). Looked up from germline, CDR1 is SGHRS and CDR2 is YFSETQ. V shed 4 bases and J shed 6 bases, with 16 bases lying between them. The CDR3 extends over 14 amino acids. This chain's CDR3 is CASSLDRSYDGYTF. CDR3 in DNA: TGCGCCAGCAGCCTGGACAGAAGTTATGATGGCTACACCTTC.

This clone was seen more than once but under ten times. The V gene is TRBV30, the J gene TRBJ1-2; D call uncertain. The CDR3 is 15 residues long. Trimming pared 8 bases from V and 3 bases from J, leaving 22 bases between. The germline V gene encodes CDR1 GTSNPN and CDR2 SVGIG (reference sequence). The CDR3 DNA sequence: TGTGCCCGGACTAAGACCGCTACTATCGACTATGGCTACACCTTC. As protein: CARTKTATIDYGYTF. Supplemented by reference TRBV30 and TRBJ1-2, the full variable domain reads SQTIHQWPATLVQPVGSPLSLECTVEGTSNPNLYWYRQAAGRGLQLLFYSVGIGQISSEVPQNLSASRPQDRQFILSSKKLLLSDSGFYLCARTKTATIDYGYTFGSGTRLTVV.

This clone was seen just once. The genes are TRBV7-9 and TRBJ1-2; TRBD1 aligns across 7 bases. The V segment lost 5 bases and the J segment 3 bases; nucleotides outside the gene matches: 9. Looked up from germline, CDR1 is SEHNR and CDR2 is FQNEAQ (reference sequence). CDR3 length: 15 amino acids. The CDR3 nucleotides are TGTGCCAGCAGCCGAGTCCCCGACAGGGACTATGGCTACACCTTC. Translating gives CASSRVPDRDYGYTF. The whole variable domain, remainder taken from reference TRBV7-9 and TRBJ1-2, is DTGVSQNPRHKITKRGQNVTFRCDPISEHNRLYWYRQTLGQGPEFLTYFQNEAQLEKSRLLSDRFSAERPKGSFSTLEIQRTEQGDSAMYLCASSRVPDRDYGYTFGSGTRLTVV.

The CDR3 DNA follows: TGTGCCTGGAGTGTAGGTGGGACTCAGCCCCAGCATTTT. Protein sequence: CAWSVGGTQPQHF. The V and J genes are TRBV30 and TRBJ1-5; a possible D gene is TRBD1 (5 bases). V was pared by 0 bases and J by 6 bases, with 9 bases between. The CDR3 length is 13 residues. Per germline, CDR1 GTSNPN and CDR2 SVGIG (reference sequence).

The gene calls are TRBV4-3 and TRBJ1-2; 9 bases align to TRBD1. Germline lookup yields CDR1 LGHNA and CDR2 YSLEER. This CDR3 spans 17 amino acids. V trimming: 1 base; J trimming: 2 bases; junction bases outside the gene matches: 8. CDR3 DNA sequence: TGCGCCAGCAGCCAAGGTCTAGGACAGGGGAAGAACTATGGCTACACCTTC. Translated: CASSQGLGQGKNYGYTF.

The chain combines TRBV30 with TRBJ1-1, with a tentative D call TRBD1 (6 bases). There are 13 residues in the CDR3. V lost 1 base, J lost 3 bases, and 9 bases lay in between. The germline V gene has CDR1 GTSNPN and CDR2 SVGIG (reference sequence). The CDR3, as DNA: TGTGCCTGGAGTGCACAGGGTGACACTGAAGCTTTCTTT. Its translation: CAWSAQGDTEAFF.

The V gene is TRBV30, the J gene TRBJ2-1; 9 bases line up with TRBD2. Losses at the gene ends were 1 base for V and 9 bases for J; bases not matched to a gene: 4. Germline V lookup: CDR1 GTSNPN, CDR2 SVGIG (reference sequence). The CDR3 consists of 13 residues. The CDR3 loop reads CAWSARGGSEQFF. For the CDR3, the DNA is TGTGCCTGGAGTGCGCGGGGGGGCAGTGAGCAGTTCTTC.

This clone appeared a few times. The CDR3 here is CSVEPDIGQPQHF. DNA of the CDR3: TGCAGCGTTGAACCTGACATCGGGCAGCCCCAGCATTTT. The chain is built from TRBV29-1 and TRBJ1-5; D remains unclear. CDR1 is SQVTM, CDR2 ANQGSEA, per germline. This CDR3 is built from 13 residues. With 2 bases removed from V and 7 bases from J, the gap between germline ends came to 12 bases. The full variable domain, in which reference TRBV29-1 and TRBJ1-5 provide the parts outside the CDR3, is SAVISQKPSRDICQRGTSLTIQCQVDSQVTMMFWYRQQPGQSLTLIATANQGSEATYESGFVIDKFPISRPNLTFSTLTVSNMSPEDSSIYLCSVEPDIGQPQHFGDGTRLSIL.

CDR3 amino acids: CASSLGGSYNSPLHF. The CDR3 region has the DNA TGCGCCAGCAGCTTGGGAGGCTCCTATAATTCACCCCTCCACTTT. The chain is built from TRBV5-1 and TRBJ1-6, with D unclear. V was pared by 0 bases and J by 0 bases, with 4 bases between. CDR3 size: 15 residues. Germline lookup yields CDR1 SGHRS and CDR2 YFSETQ. Full variable domain (outside the CDR3, taken from reference TRBV5-1 and TRBJ1-6): KAGVTQTPRYLIKTRGQQVTLSCSPISGHRSVSWYQQTPGQGLQFLFEYFSETQRNKGNFPGRFSGRQFSNSRSEMNVSTLELGDSALYLCASSLGGSYNSPLHFGNGTRLTVT.

The chain is built from TRBV29-1 and TRBJ2-7, with a possible D match to TRBD2 (6 bases). This CDR3 contains 11 residues. Germline V gives CDR1 SQVTM, CDR2 ANQGSEA. Trimming shortened V by 6 bases and J by 7 bases, and 13 bases separated the two germline ends. The DNA of the CDR3 is TGCAGCGTCGGGAGTGCGGGGGAGCAGTACTTC. Its protein product is CSVGSAGEQYF.

This chain joins TRBV30 and TRBJ2-2; D gene ambiguous. Germline assignment: CDR1 GTSNPN and CDR2 SVGIG (reference sequence). V lost 4 bases and J 5 bases, leaving 14 bases between the germline ends. The CDR3 is 14 residues long. CDR3 coding DNA: TGTGCCTGGATCCACGGGTGGAAGACCGGGGAGCTGTTTTTT. This codes for CAWIHGWKTGELFF.

This clone was recorded only once. The chain employs TRBV11-2 and TRBJ2-7, with D perhaps TRBD1 (6 bases). Germline V gives CDR1 SGHAT, CDR2 FQNNGV. This CDR3 is built from 13 residues. Trimming cost V 4 bases and J 4 bases, with 11 bases left between them. The CDR3 is CASSSIQGYEQYF. The CDR3 DNA reads TGTGCCAGCAGCTCAATACAGGGTTACGAGCAGTACTTC.

The rearrangement joins TRBV7-8 to TRBJ2-2; D not resolved. Trimming left V 4 bases short and J 1 base short, with 10 bases between. Germline V gene sequence: CDR1 SGHVS, CDR2 FQNEAQ. This CDR3 has 15 residues. This chain's CDR3 is CASSSQTMNTGELFF. The DNA of the CDR3 is TGTGCCAGCAGCTCCCAAACCATGAACACCGGGGAGCTGTTTTTT.

The rearrangement joins TRBV30 to TRBJ2-5; tentative D call: TRBD1 (5 bases). V was clipped by 0 bases and J by 4 bases, with 15 bases between them. The germline gives CDR1 GTSNPN, CDR2 SVGIG (reference sequence). The CDR3 runs 15 residues. In nucleotides, the CDR3 is TGTGCCTGGAGTGTGGGGCAGGGTAGTCGAGAGACCCAGTACTTC. Its protein is CAWSVGQGSRETQYF.

The chain joins TRBV5-6 to TRBJ2-3, with D tentatively TRBD1 (5 bases). V dropped 0 bases and J dropped 2 bases, with 7 bases sitting between them. Germline loops: CDR1 SGHDT, CDR2 YYEEEE. The CDR3 totals 14 residues. The CDR3 spells CASSLVRDTDTQYF. The CDR3 region has the DNA TGTGCCAGCAGCTTGGTCAGGGACACAGATACGCAGTATTTT.